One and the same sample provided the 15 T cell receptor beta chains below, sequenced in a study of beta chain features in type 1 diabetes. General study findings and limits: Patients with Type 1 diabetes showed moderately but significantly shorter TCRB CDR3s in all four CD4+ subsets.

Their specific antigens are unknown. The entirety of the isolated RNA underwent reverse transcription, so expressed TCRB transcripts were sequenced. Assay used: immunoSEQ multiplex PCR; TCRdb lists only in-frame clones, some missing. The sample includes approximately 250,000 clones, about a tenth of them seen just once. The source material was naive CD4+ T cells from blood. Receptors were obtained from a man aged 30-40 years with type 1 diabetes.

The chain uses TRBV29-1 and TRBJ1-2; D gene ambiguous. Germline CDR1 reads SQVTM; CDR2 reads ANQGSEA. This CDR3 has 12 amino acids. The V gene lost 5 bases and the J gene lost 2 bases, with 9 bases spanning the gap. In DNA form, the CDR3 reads TGCAGCGTTCGCCCAGAAAACTATGGCTACACCTTC. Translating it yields CSVRPENYGYTF.

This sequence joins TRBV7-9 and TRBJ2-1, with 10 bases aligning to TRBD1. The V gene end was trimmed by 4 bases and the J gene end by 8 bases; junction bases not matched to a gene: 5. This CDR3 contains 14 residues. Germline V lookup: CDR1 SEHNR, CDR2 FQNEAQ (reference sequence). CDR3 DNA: TGTGCCAGCAGCTGGGGACAGGGGATGTATGAGCAGTTCTTC. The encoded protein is CASSWGQGMYEQFF.

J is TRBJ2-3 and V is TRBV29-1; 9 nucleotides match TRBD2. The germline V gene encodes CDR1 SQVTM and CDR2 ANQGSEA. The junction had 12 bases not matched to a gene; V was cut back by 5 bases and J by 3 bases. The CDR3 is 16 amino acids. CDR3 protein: CSVSPSGDTPTDTQYF. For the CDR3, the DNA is TGCAGCGTTTCCCCTAGCGGGGATACTCCAACAGATACGCAGTATTTT.

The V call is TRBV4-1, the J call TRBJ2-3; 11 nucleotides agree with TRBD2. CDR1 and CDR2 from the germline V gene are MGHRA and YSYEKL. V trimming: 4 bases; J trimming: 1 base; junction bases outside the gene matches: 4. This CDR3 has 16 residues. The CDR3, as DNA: TGCGCCAGCAGCCTGAAACTAGCGGGGGGCACAGATACGCAGTATTTT. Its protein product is CASSLKLAGGTDTQYF.

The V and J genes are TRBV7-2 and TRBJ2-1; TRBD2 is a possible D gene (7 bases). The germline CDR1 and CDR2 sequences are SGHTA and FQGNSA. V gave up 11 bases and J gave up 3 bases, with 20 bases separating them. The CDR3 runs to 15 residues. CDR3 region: CACSRGGQDYNEQFF. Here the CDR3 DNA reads TGTGCCTGTTCGAGGGGGGGCCAGGACTACAATGAGCAGTTCTTC.

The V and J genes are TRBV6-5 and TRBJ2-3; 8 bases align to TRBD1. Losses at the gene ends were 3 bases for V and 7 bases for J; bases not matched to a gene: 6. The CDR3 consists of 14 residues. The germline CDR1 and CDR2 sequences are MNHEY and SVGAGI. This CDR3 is CASSYGQGSNTQYF. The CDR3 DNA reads TGTGCCAGCAGTTATGGACAGGGTTCAAATACGCAGTATTTT.

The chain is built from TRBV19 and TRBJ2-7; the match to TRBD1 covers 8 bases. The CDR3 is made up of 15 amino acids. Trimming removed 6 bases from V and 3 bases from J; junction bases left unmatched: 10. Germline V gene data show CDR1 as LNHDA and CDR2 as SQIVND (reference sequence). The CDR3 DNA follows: TGTGCCAGTAGCGAGACAGGGGCGACCTTCTACGAGCAGTACTTC. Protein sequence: CASSETGATFYEQYF.

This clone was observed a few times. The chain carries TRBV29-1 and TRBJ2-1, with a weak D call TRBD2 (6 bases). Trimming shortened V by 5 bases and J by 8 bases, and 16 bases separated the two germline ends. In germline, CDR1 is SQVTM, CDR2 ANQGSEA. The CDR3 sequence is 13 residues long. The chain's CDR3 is CSVSGVGGDEQFF. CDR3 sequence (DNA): TGCAGCGTTTCGGGGGTGGGTGGCGATGAGCAGTTCTTC.

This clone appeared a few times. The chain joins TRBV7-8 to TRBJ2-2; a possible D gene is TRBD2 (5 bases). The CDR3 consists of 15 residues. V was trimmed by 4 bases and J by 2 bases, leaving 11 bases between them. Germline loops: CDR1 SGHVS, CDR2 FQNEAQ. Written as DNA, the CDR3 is TGTGCCAGCAGCTGGAATAGCGTTAACACCGGGGAGCTGTTTTTT. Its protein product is CASSWNSVNTGELFF.

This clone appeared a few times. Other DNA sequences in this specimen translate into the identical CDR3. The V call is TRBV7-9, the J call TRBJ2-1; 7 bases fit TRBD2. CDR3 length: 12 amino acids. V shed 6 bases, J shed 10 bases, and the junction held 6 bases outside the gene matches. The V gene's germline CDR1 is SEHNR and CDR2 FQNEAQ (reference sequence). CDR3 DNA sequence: TGTGCCAGCAGTTTGGGGAGGGGCGAGCAGTTCTTC. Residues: CASSLGRGEQFF. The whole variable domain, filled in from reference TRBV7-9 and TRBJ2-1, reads DTGVSQNPRHKITKRGQNVTFRCDPISEHNRLYWYRQTLGQGPEFLTYFQNEAQLEKSRLLSDRFSAERPKGSFSTLEIQRTEQGDSAMYLCASSLGRGEQFFGPGTRLTVL.

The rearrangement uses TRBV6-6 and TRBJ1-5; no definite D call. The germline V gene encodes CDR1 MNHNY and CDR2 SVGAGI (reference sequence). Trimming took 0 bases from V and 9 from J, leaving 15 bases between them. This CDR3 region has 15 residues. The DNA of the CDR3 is TGTGCCAGCAGTTACTCGAGCGTCCTCGGAATGCCCCAGCATTTT. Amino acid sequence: CASSYSSVLGMPQHF.

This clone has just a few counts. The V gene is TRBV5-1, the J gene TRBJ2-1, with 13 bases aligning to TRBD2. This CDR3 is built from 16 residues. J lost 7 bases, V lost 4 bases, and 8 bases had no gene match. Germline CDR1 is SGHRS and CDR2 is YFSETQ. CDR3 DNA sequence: TGCGCCAGCAGCCTGACTACTAGCGGGGGGGCTAATGAGCAGTTCTTC. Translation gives CASSLTTSGGANEQFF.

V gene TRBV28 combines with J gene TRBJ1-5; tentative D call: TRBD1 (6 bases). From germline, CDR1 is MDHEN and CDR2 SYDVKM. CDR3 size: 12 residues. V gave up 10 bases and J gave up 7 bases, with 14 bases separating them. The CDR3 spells CAINRAGQPQHF. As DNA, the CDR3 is TGTGCCATAAACAGGGCCGGCCAGCCCCAGCATTTT. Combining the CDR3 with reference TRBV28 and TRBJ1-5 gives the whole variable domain DVKVTQSSRYLVKRTGEKVFLECVQDMDHENMFWYRQDPGLGLRLIYFSYDVKMKEKGDIPEGYSVSREKKERFSLILESASTNQTSMYLCAINRAGQPQHFGDGTRLSIL.

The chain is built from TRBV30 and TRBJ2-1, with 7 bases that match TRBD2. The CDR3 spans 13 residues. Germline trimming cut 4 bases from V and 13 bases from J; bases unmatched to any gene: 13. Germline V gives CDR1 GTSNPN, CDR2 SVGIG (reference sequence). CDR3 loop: CAWNLWEGPSQFF. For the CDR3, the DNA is TGTGCCTGGAACCTCTGGGAGGGCCCAAGTCAGTTCTTC.

CDR3 region: CAWRSTAPGGRRTDTQYF. The CDR3 DNA follows: TGTGCCTGGAGGAGTACCGCGCCCGGGGGGCGACGCACAGATACGCAGTATTTT. The chain has TRBV30 and TRBJ2-3; a possible D gene is TRBD2 (7 bases). Trimming removed 3 bases from V and 1 base from J, with 23 bases in between. The V gene's germline CDR1 is GTSNPN and CDR2 SVGIG (reference sequence). This CDR3 has 18 amino acids.